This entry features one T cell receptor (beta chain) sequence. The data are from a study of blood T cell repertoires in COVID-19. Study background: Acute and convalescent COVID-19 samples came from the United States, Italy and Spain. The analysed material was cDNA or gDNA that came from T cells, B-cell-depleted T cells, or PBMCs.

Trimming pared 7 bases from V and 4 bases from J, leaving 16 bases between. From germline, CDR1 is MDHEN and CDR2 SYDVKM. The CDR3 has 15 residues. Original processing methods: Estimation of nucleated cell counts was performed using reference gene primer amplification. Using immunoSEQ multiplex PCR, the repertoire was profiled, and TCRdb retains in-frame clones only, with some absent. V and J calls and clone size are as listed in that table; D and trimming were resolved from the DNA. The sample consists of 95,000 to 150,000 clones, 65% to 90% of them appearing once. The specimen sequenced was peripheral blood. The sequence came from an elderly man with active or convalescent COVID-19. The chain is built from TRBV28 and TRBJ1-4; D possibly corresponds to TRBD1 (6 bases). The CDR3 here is CASKYSGENNEKLFF. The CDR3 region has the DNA TGTGCCAGCAAATATTCAGGGGAGAATAATGAAAAACTGTTTTTT.